This T cell receptor beta chain was retrieved from a study of CD8+CD57+ T cells in acquired aplastic anemia. The study, taken as a whole, reports: Patients and controls shared some 30 CD8+ CDR3 sequences, highly expressed in patients.

In regard to this clonotype: Its specificity is not known. One end of the junction does not line up with germline, which may come from a read error.

Genomic DNA acted as the template from which TCR beta VDJ combination and CDR3 sequence profiling were carried out. In TCRdb, the reads were re-called with MiXCR into one record per CDR3 protein. The table has around 190,000 distinct CDR3 sequences, around 50% seen once. Sequencing was done on a sample of sorted CD4+, CD8+, or CD8+CD57+ T cells (not recorded which) from PBMCs. This clonotype was sampled from a human donor in good health, serving as a control.

Here the CDR3 DNA reads TGCGCCAGCCGCCCCGGGACAGGGAAGGGCGGAAACACCATATATTTT. This codes for CASRPGTGKGGNTIYF. This chain connects TRBV9 to TRBJ1-3; 9 bases are shared with TRBD1. Germline loops: CDR1 SGDLS, CDR2 YYNGEE. The CDR3 length is 16 residues.